A selection of T cell receptor beta chains follows, all from one sample in a study of response to subunit inactivated influenza vaccine. From the RT-PCR reads, TCRdb called clonotypes with MiXCR, one entry per CDR3 protein. The data hold about 570,000 distinct CDR3 sequences, with about 11% observed a single time. This sample also appeared in a second study, on T cells expressing NK-cell markers.

Here the sequenced sample was PBMCs from blood, taken on the day of vaccination. The receptors derive from a man aged 50-60 years who received an inactivated influenza vaccine. CDR3s include the opening cysteine and the closing phenylalanine or tryptophan. A D gene is named only where the DNA matches it firmly. Clone size, where shown, is once, few, many, or a class for clones that have expanded.

.	TRBV11-2	few	TRBJ2-5	CASSFRVARGDEKETQYF	TGTGCCAGCAGCTTTAGGGTGGCACGGGGTGACGAGAAAGAGACCCAGTACTTC
TRBD2	TRBV5-1	.	TRBJ2-1	CASSLALAVREQFF	TGCGCCAGCAGCTTGGCCCTAGCGGTTCGGGAGCAGTTCTTC
TRBD2	TRBV29-1	few	TRBJ2-7	CSVDPSGRGEQYF	TGCAGCGTTGATCCTAGCGGGAGAGGCGAGCAGTACTTC
TRBD1	TRBV10-3	.	TRBJ1-5	CAISEGDRGSGQPQHF	TGTGCCATCAGTGAGGGGGACAGGGGGTCGGGTCAGCCCCAGCATTTT
TRBD1	TRBV24-1	few	TRBJ2-7	CATSDSGQGADEQYF	TGTGCCACCAGTGATTCCGGACAGGGGGCCGACGAGCAGTACTTC
TRBD2	TRBV29-1	many	TRBJ2-7	CSVIPGLAGVSYEQYF	TGCAGCGTGATCCCGGGACTAGCGGGAGTCTCCTACGAGCAGTACTTC
.	TRBV27	.	TRBJ1-5	CASSLSEQRNQPQHF	TGTGCCAGCAGTTTATCGGAACAGAGAAATCAGCCCCAGCATTTT
.	TRBV6-2/TRBV6-3	many	TRBJ1-1	CASSYGGRTEAFF	TGTGCCAGCAGTTACGGGGGGAGAACTGAAGCTTTCTTT
.	TRBV7-3	.	TRBJ2-1	CASSLTLASNEQFF	TGTGCCAGCAGCTTAACCCTAGCCAGCAATGAGCAGTTCTTC
.	TRBV11-1	few	TRBJ2-3	CASSLAGLVGLVGGELNRDTQYF	TGTGCCAGCAGCTTAGCTGGTTTGGTTGGGTTGGTAGGCGGGGAACTCAATCGGGATACGCAGTATTTT
TRBD2	TRBV4-3	.	TRBJ2-1	CASSHETSGGYNEQFF	TGCGCCAGCAGCCACGAAACTAGCGGGGGATACAATGAGCAGTTCTTC
.	TRBV20-1	.	TRBJ2-7	CSAIRQETEQYF	TGCAGTGCGATTCGACAAGAAACCGAGCAGTACTTC
TRBD2	TRBV20-1	many	TRBJ2-1	CSAIKREGYNEQFF	TGCAGTGCTATCAAACGGGAGGGCTACAATGAGCAGTTCTTC
TRBD1	TRBV5-1	.	TRBJ1-4	CASSFLGGTGAGKNEKLFF	TGCGCCAGCAGCTTCTTGGGTGGGACAGGGGCAGGCAAAAATGAAAAACTGTTTTTT
TRBD1	TRBV4-1	few	TRBJ1-1	CASSPVDRGDEAFF	TGCGCCAGCAGCCCCGTAGACAGGGGGGACGAAGCTTTCTTT
.	TRBV29-1	few	TRBJ2-3	CSVVPGGTDTQYF	TGCAGCGTTGTCCCGGGGGGCACAGATACGCAGTATTTT
.	TRBV6-2/TRBV6-3	.	TRBJ2-6	CASHLGTGSPSGANVLTF	TGTGCCAGCCACCTAGGCACAGGGAGTCCCTCTGGGGCCAACGTCCTGACTTTC
TRBD1	TRBV7-8	many	TRBJ1-4	CASSPEQGFHEKLFF	TGTGCCAGCAGCCCCGAACAGGGGTTCCATGAAAAACTGTTTTTT
.	TRBV5-6	few	TRBJ2-6	CASSLGDGANVLTF	TGTGCCAGCAGCTTAGGGGATGGGGCCAACGTCCTGACTTTC
.	TRBV20-1	many	TRBJ2-1	CSAIGGVGDEQFF	TGCAGTGCTATCGGCGGGGTGGGCGATGAGCAGTTCTTC
.	TRBV15	few	TRBJ1-1	CATSRDFGRDTEAFF	TGTGCCACCAGCAGAGATTTCGGCAGGGATACTGAAGCTTTCTTT
.	TRBV3-1	.	TRBJ1-1	CASSQRRTGSNTEAFF	TGTGCCAGCAGCCAAAGGCGAACGGGATCGAACACTGAAGCTTTCTTT
.	TRBV19	.	TRBJ2-1	CASSPPKRGGYNEQFF	TGTGCCAGTAGTCCCCCCAAAAGGGGGGGTTACAATGAGCAGTTCTTC
.	TRBV20-1	.	TRBJ2-7	CSAKPSGHGYEQYF	TGCAGTGCTAAACCTTCGGGACACGGCTACGAGCAGTACTTC
.	TRBV28	few	TRBJ2-7	CASSLMTGAYEQYF	TGTGCCAGCAGCCTGATGACGGGGGCCTACGAGCAGTACTTC
.	TRBV7-9	many	TRBJ2-1	CATGYSYNEQFF	TGTGCTACCGGGTATTCCTACAATGAGCAGTTCTTC
TRBD2	TRBV10-3	few	TRBJ2-1	CAISVVLAGGPQYNEQFF	TGTGCCATCAGTGTGGTACTAGCGGGAGGGCCCCAATACAATGAGCAGTTCTTC
TRBD1	TRBV12-3/TRBV12-4	many	TRBJ2-7	CASSFGTGPYEQYF	TGTGCCAGCAGTTTCGGGACAGGGCCCTACGAGCAGTACTTC
TRBD1	TRBV6-2/TRBV6-3	few	TRBJ2-1	CASSYSRTGPYNEQFF	TGTGCCAGCAGTTACTCCCGGACAGGGCCTTACAATGAGCAGTTCTTC
.	TRBV2	.	TRBJ2-7	CASSVAGDAYEQYF	TGTGCCAGCAGTGTGGCAGGAGATGCCTACGAGCAGTACTTC
.	TRBV4-1	.	TRBJ2-5	CASSQVFVSRETQYF	TGCGCCAGCAGCCAAGTGTTTGTTAGTAGGGAGACCCAGTACTTC
.	TRBV5-1	few	TRBJ2-7	CASSQGRSGATGEQYF	TGCGCCAGCAGCCAGGGCCGATCAGGGGCGACGGGAGAGCAGTACTTC
TRBD1	TRBV4-3	.	TRBJ2-7	CASSLHLGSQGAVYEQYF	TGCGCCAGCAGCCTCCACCTGGGGTCCCAGGGGGCCGTCTACGAGCAGTACTTC
TRBD2	TRBV7-3	.	TRBJ2-5	CASSLKGLRQETQYF	TGTGCCAGCAGCTTAAAGGGACTACGTCAAGAGACCCAGTACTTC
TRBD2	TRBV6-1	.	TRBJ2-1	CASSRLAGDYNEQFF	TGTGCCAGCAGTAGGCTAGCGGGTGACTACAATGAGCAGTTCTTC
.	TRBV5-1	.	TRBJ1-4	CASSGGAGEKLFF	TGCGCCAGCAGCGGTGGGGCGGGGGAAAAACTGTTTTTT
TRBD2	TRBV6-2/TRBV6-3	few	TRBJ2-1	CASSYVAGEVDEQFF	TGTGCCAGCAGTTACGTAGCGGGAGAGGTCGATGAGCAGTTCTTC
TRBD2	TRBV29-1	many	TRBJ2-1	CSVASGALDEQFF	TGCAGCGTTGCTAGCGGGGCCCTTGATGAGCAGTTCTTC
TRBD1	TRBV6-2/TRBV6-3	.	TRBJ1-5	CASSYPPGTGLGSNQPQHF	TGTGCCAGCAGTTACCCCCCCGGGACAGGGCTGGGTAGCAATCAGCCCCAGCATTTT
TRBD1	TRBV5-1	once	TRBJ2-7	CASSPKGTAAYEQYF	TGCGCCAGCAGCCCCAAAGGGACAGCGGCCTACGAGCAGTACTTC
.	TRBV4-1	few	TRBJ2-4	CASSQVFITGDKNIQYF	TGCGCCAGCAGCCAAGTCTTCATAACGGGGGACAAAAACATTCAGTACTTC
TRBD2	TRBV4-2	.	TRBJ2-1	CASSQDRAGLVAGNEQFF	TGTGCCAGCAGCCAAGATCGGGCGGGACTAGTTGCAGGTAATGAGCAGTTCTTC
.	TRBV7-9	few	TRBJ2-1	CASNSYQREFPLF	TGTGCCAGCAATTCTTATCAACGGGAGTTTCCGCTCTTC
TRBD1	TRBV19	few	TRBJ2-7	CASSIGQGYPYEQYF	TGTGCCAGTAGTATCGGACAGGGCTATCCCTACGAGCAGTACTTC
.	TRBV4-1	few	TRBJ1-6	CASSRQTSSSPLHF	TGCGCCAGCAGCCGCCAGACCTCAAGTTCACCCCTCCACTTT
TRBD1	TRBV7-2	few	TRBJ2-3	CASSLQGALIDTQYF	TGTGCCAGCAGTTTACAGGGGGCGCTAATAGATACGCAGTATTTT
TRBD2	TRBV5-5	few	TRBJ2-1	CASSLEGTLAGEQFF	TGTGCCAGCAGCTTGGAGGGGACGCTAGCGGGTGAGCAGTTCTTC
.	TRBV12-3/TRBV12-4	many	TRBJ2-4	CASSLDLWGAGIQYF	TGTGCCAGCAGTTTAGATTTATGGGGGGCTGGCATTCAGTACTTC
TRBD2	TRBV9	few	TRBJ2-3	CASSVGGSGITDTQYF	TGTGCCAGCAGCGTAGGAGGTAGCGGGATCACAGATACGCAGTATTTT
.	TRBV5-1	.	TRBJ1-2	CASSLQAGDGYTF	TGCGCCAGCAGCTTGCAGGCAGGGGACGGCTACACCTTC